One sample yielded the 3 T cell receptor beta chains listed below, sequenced in a study of shared clonotypes between healthy human individuals. Selected positively for CCR7 and CD45RO-negative, naive CD8 cells excluded terminally differentiated effector memory CD45RA+ cells. Profiled with immunoSEQ multiplex PCR; TCRdb holds only in-frame clones, not every one. The table lists millions of clones, about 94% of them singletons, with approximately 1.2% in the top ten. The sample comprised naive CD8+ T cells sorted from blood. The receptor source for this set is a man aged 18 to 29 in good health.

The chain is built from TRBV6-5 and TRBJ1-2; possibly TRBD1 for D (5 bases). V was shortened by 5 bases and J by 8 bases, with 18 bases between the two germline ends. This CDR3 has 14 amino acids. The germline V gene encodes CDR1 MNHEY and CDR2 SVGAGI. CDR3 amino acids: CASSEEPGLGGYTF. CDR3 nucleotide sequence: TGTGCCAGCAGTGAGGAACCAGGGCTCGGCGGCTACACCTTC.

CDR3 sequence (DNA): TGTGCCTGGGAATCCGGGAAAACCTACGAGCAGTACTTC. This gives the protein CAWESGKTYEQYF. V and J are TRBV30 and TRBJ2-7; D is perhaps TRBD2 (5 bases). V was pared by 5 bases and J by 2 bases, with 13 bases between. The CDR3 has 13 residues. CDR1 is GTSNPN, CDR2 SVGIG, per germline (reference sequence).

With respect to this clone: Within the sample, other DNA sequences also encode this same CDR3. CDR3 sequence (DNA): TGCGCCAGCAGCTTGGTAGGGACAGGGACCTACGAGCAGTACTTC. Protein product: CASSLVGTGTYEQYF. V usage is TRBV5-1 and J usage is TRBJ2-7; 9 bases line up with TRBD1. Germline CDR1 SGHRS, CDR2 YFSETQ. The CDR3 sequence is 15 residues long. The trim removed 0 bases at V and 2 bases at J, leaving 3 bases unmatched.